This T cell receptor beta chain appears in the sequencing data of a study of a mutant IDH1 vaccine in newly diagnosed glioma. The assay was immunoSEQ multiplex PCR, and TCRdb's table has in-frame clones only and misses some. The sample carries approximately 61,000 clones, 84% recorded once. Turning to this clone: Its antigen is not identified.

The time point was: week 5, during vaccination. In the vaccine, a single dose held 300 ug of the mutant IDH1 20-mer peptide, along with topical imiquimod. The CDR3 loop spans 15 amino acids. Germline V gene lookup returns CDR1 LNHDA and CDR2 SQIVND (reference sequence). Trimming removed 9 bases at V and 7 bases at J, with 21 bases between. The material was PBMCs, obtained from a glioma patient whose treatment included an IDH1 peptide vaccine. V gene TRBV19 combines with J gene TRBJ2-2; D perhaps matches TRBD2 (7 bases). This clonotype was sampled from a woman between 50 and 59 years old with glioma. For the CDR3, the DNA is TGTGCCAGCACACGCGGGGGCCGGTTTAACGGGGAGCTGTTTTTT. This sequence encodes CASTRGGRFNGELFF.